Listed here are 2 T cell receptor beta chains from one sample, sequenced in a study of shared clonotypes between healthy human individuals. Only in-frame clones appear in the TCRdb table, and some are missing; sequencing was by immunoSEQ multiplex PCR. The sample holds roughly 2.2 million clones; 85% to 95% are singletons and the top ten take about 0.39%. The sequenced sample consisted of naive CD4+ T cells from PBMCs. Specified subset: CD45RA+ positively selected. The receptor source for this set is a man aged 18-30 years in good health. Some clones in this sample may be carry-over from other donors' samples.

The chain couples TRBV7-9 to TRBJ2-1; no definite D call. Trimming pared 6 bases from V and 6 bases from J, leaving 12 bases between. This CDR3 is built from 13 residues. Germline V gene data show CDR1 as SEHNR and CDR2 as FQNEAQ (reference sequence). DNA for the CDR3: TGTGCCAGCAGTCAACCCCCGGGCAATGAGCAGTTCTTC. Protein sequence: CASSQPPGNEQFF.

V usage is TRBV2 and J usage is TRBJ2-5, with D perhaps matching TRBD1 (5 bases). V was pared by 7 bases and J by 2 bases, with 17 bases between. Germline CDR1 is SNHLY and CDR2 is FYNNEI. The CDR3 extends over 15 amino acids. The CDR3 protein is CASTYGGARQETQYF. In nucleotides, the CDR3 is TGTGCCAGCACCTACGGTGGGGCGAGGCAAGAGACCCAGTACTTC.